Shown below are 28 T cell receptor beta chains from a single sample sequenced in a study of blood T cell repertoires in COVID-19. Some clones are missing from TCRdb's copy, which holds only in-frame ones; the method was immunoSEQ multiplex PCR. The sample yields a few hundred thousand clones, 80% to 90% seen once. Source material: peripheral blood. The receptors derive from a woman of 80 years or more with acute or convalescent COVID-19.

The rearrangement uses TRBV6-5 and TRBJ1-4, with 7 bases lining up with TRBD1. V trimming: 2 bases; J trimming: 5 bases; junction bases outside the gene matches: 8. The CDR3 contains 16 residues. Germline assignment: CDR1 MNHEY and CDR2 SVGAGI. This CDR3 is CASSYGMETGNEKLFF. The CDR3 DNA is TGTGCCAGCAGTTACGGCATGGAGACAGGGAATGAAAAACTGTTTTTT.

The chain is built from TRBV29-1 and TRBJ1-3; 8 bases are a match to TRBD1. The V and J ends lost 4 bases and 2 bases, in that order; junction bases with no gene match: 7. In germline, CDR1 is SQVTM, CDR2 ANQGSEA. The CDR3 consists of 15 residues. In nucleotides, the CDR3 is TGCAGCGTTGCAGGGGGCGCGTCCGCTGGAAACACCATATATTTT. Protein sequence: CSVAGGASAGNTIYF.

This sequence joins TRBV10-3 and TRBJ2-7; 7 bases match TRBD1. Germline loops: CDR1 ENHRY, CDR2 SYGVKD. The CDR3 sequence is 13 residues long. The trim removed 6 bases at V and 0 bases at J, leaving 2 bases unmatched. CDR3 amino acids: CAIRGDSSYEQYF. The CDR3 DNA reads as TGTGCCATCAGGGGGGACAGCTCCTACGAGCAGTACTTC.

J is TRBJ1-5 and V is TRBV15; 9 nucleotides match TRBD1. This CDR3 region has 18 residues. CDR1 and CDR2 from the germline V gene are LNHNV and YYDKDF (reference sequence). J was trimmed by 4 bases and V by 0 bases; bases with no gene match: 10. The CDR3 DNA follows: TGTGCCACCAGCAGAGACGGGACAGGGCTTTTGGAAAATCAGCCCCAGCATTTT. Translating gives CATSRDGTGLLENQPQHF. The full variable domain, in which reference TRBV15 and TRBJ1-5 provide the parts outside the CDR3, is DAMVIQNPRYQVTQFGKPVTLSCSQTLNHNVMYWYQQKSSQAPKLLFHYYDKDFNNEADTPDNFQSRRPNTSFCFLDIRSPGLGDTAMYLCATSRDGTGLLENQPQHFGDGTRLSIL.

The CDR3: CASYDRLHYNSPLHF. The CDR3 nucleotides read TGTGCCAGCTACGACAGACTGCACTATAATTCACCCCTCCACTTT. The chain combines TRBV28 with TRBJ1-6, with a possible D match to TRBD1 (5 bases). Germline CDR1 and CDR2: MDHEN and SYDVKM. Trimming pared 8 bases from V and 3 bases from J, leaving 14 bases between. The CDR3 runs to 15 residues.

This chain links TRBV19 with TRBJ2-1; 9 nucleotides agree with TRBD1. CDR3 length: 15 amino acids. CDR1 and CDR2 (germline): LNHDA, SQIVND (reference sequence). The V gene end was trimmed by 6 bases and the J gene end by 7 bases; junction bases not matched to a gene: 10. The CDR3 loop is CASRGGQGNLNEQFF. The CDR3 DNA reads as TGTGCCAGTAGGGGGGGACAGGGAAATCTGAATGAGCAGTTCTTC.

The chain carries TRBV6-5 and TRBJ1-2; D is unresolved. This CDR3 spans 13 amino acids. Per the germline V gene, CDR1 is MNHEY and CDR2 is SVGAGI. The V and J ends lost 6 bases and 3 bases respectively, with 11 bases between them. CDR3 sequence reads: CASRRTEDYGYTF. The CDR3 nucleotides read TGTGCCAGCAGACGGACGGAGGACTATGGCTACACCTTC.

This chain links TRBV28 with TRBJ2-3, with 9 positions matching TRBD1. Germline CDR1 is MDHEN and CDR2 is SYDVKM. J lost 6 bases, V lost 2 bases, and 6 bases had no gene match. The CDR3 consists of 15 residues. DNA of the CDR3: TGTGCCAGCAGTTTAAACCCGACAGGGGGGGATACGCAGTATTTT. It yields the protein CASSLNPTGGDTQYF.

The rearrangement joins TRBV5-6 to TRBJ2-2, with 9 positions matching TRBD2. Germline CDR1 and CDR2: SGHDT and YYEEEE. With 10 bases clipped from V and 4 bases from J, the junction kept 5 bases outside the gene matches. There are 13 residues in the CDR3. CDR3 sequence: CAGGRAVTGELFF. Here the CDR3 DNA reads TGTGCCGGCGGGAGGGCCGTCACCGGGGAGCTGTTTTTT.

The chain uses TRBV30 and TRBJ2-7; possibly TRBD2 for D (7 bases). Trimming stripped 3 bases from V and 2 bases from J, with 14 bases between. CDR1 and CDR2 (germline): GTSNPN, SVGIG (reference sequence). The CDR3 has 14 amino acids. CDR3 amino acids: CAWSQGTIPYEQYF. The CDR3 DNA sequence: TGTGCCTGGAGCCAGGGGACTATACCCTACGAGCAGTACTTC.

The rearrangement joins TRBV7-6 to TRBJ2-3; D not resolved. Germline-derived CDR1 and CDR2 are SGHVS and FNYEAQ. The CDR3 is 14 amino acids. Trimming shortened V by 5 bases and J by 0 bases, and 9 bases separated the two germline ends. CDR3 sequence: CASSPLLSTDTQYF. The CDR3 DNA sequence: TGTGCCAGCAGCCCCCTCCTTAGCACAGATACGCAGTATTTT.

This clone was observed a handful of times. This chain uses TRBV4-2 with TRBJ2-5, with TRBD2 matching over 9 bases. V lost 0 bases to trimming and J lost 3 bases; unmatched junction nucleotides: 8. Per the germline V gene, CDR1 is LGHNA and CDR2 is YNFKEQ. CDR3 length: 17 amino acids. The CDR3 nucleotides read TGTGCCAGCAGCCAAGAAGGTGCGGGAGGGATAGAAGAGACCCAGTACTTC. This translates into CASSQEGAGGIEETQYF.

The CDR3 is CASTLGGDSAEQFF. The CDR3 DNA reads TGTGCCAGTACCCTTGGCGGGGACTCGGCTGAGCAGTTCTTC. The chain uses TRBV19 and TRBJ2-1; maybe TRBD2 (6 bases). Germline V gene data show CDR1 as LNHDA and CDR2 as SQIVND (reference sequence). The CDR3 has 14 amino acids. Trimming took 7 bases from V and 9 from J, leaving 19 bases between them.

The chain combines TRBV10-3 with TRBJ1-1; no firm D call. The CDR3 contains 12 residues. Trimming removed 11 bases at V and 2 bases at J, with 12 bases between. Germline V lookup: CDR1 ENHRY, CDR2 SYGVKD. DNA for the CDR3: TGTGCCGGCCGGACTGCTAACACTGAAGCTTTCTTT. This sequence encodes CAGRTANTEAFF.

This chain connects TRBV19 to TRBJ1-2, with 7 bases aligning to TRBD1. V shed 8 bases and J 8 bases; nucleotides not matched to a gene: 11. Germline values: CDR1 LNHDA, CDR2 SQIVND (reference sequence). The CDR3 has 13 amino acids. CDR3 loop: CASATGIRGGYTF. The CDR3 nucleotides are TGTGCCAGTGCGACAGGGATCCGGGGAGGCTACACCTTC. The variable domain in full, completed from reference TRBV19 and TRBJ1-2, reads DGGITQSPKYLFRKEGQNVTLSCEQNLNHDAMYWYRQDPGQGLRLIYYSQIVNDFQKGDIAEGYSVSREKKESFPLTVTSAQKNPTAFYLCASATGIRGGYTFGSGTRLTVV.

For the CDR3, the DNA is TGTGCCAGTAGTTTGAACAGGGGAGAGACCCAGTACTTC. Amino acid sequence: CASSLNRGETQYF. V is TRBV19 and J is TRBJ2-5, with 7 bases matching TRBD1. The CDR3 sequence is 13 residues long. Germline lookup yields CDR1 LNHDA and CDR2 SQIVND (reference sequence). The V and J ends lost 5 bases and 4 bases, in that order; junction bases with no gene match: 4.

J is TRBJ1-4 and V is TRBV30; unclear D gene. Germline assignment: CDR1 GTSNPN and CDR2 SVGIG (reference sequence). Trimming left V 1 base short and J 15 bases short, with 12 bases between. The CDR3 has 11 residues. Here the CDR3 reads CAWSGLARVFF. In DNA, the CDR3 is TGTGCCTGGAGTGGTTTGGCGAGGGTGTTTTTT.

V is TRBV6-6 and J is TRBJ1-6; no clear D. The ends were cut back, 6 bases at V and 0 bases at J, with 21 bases in the middle. This CDR3 spans 19 amino acids. CDR1 is MNHNY, CDR2 SVGAGI, per germline (reference sequence). CDR3 bases: TGTGCCAGCAGCTACCTCATTCAGGTGGTAAGCTCCTATAATTCACCCCTCCACTTT. Encoded protein: CASSYLIQVVSSYNSPLHF.

The V gene is TRBV30, the J gene TRBJ1-1; a possible D gene is TRBD1 (5 bases). This CDR3 has 13 residues. The germline V gene encodes CDR1 GTSNPN and CDR2 SVGIG (reference sequence). The V gene lost 0 bases and the J gene lost 1 base, with 6 bases spanning the gap. CDR3 sequence (DNA): TGTGCCTGGAGTGTAGACAGGAACACTGAAGCTTTCTTT. Translation: CAWSVDRNTEAFF.

In DNA, the CDR3 is TGTGCCAGCAGCTCCAGTCTAGCGGACATAGATACGCAGTATTTT. This codes for CASSSSLADIDTQYF. The rearrangement links TRBV5-4 to TRBJ2-3, with 7 bases that match TRBD2. The CDR3 totals 15 residues. The trim removed 3 bases at V and 5 bases at J, leaving 9 bases unmatched. The germline CDR1 and CDR2 sequences are SGHNT and YYREEE (reference sequence).

This chain connects TRBV30 to TRBJ2-7; tentative D call: TRBD1 (8 bases). V lost 3 bases, J lost 5 bases, and 14 bases lay in between. CDR3 length equals 13 residues. The V gene's germline CDR1 is GTSNPN and CDR2 SVGIG (reference sequence). CDR3 coding DNA: TGTGCCTGGAGAAAACAGGGGGGGGACGAGCAGTACTTC. Its translation: CAWRKQGGDEQYF.

The table lists this clone with a count of one. The chain combines TRBV5-8 with TRBJ1-5; a possible D gene is TRBD1 (6 bases). The germline CDR1 and CDR2 sequences are SGHTS and YDEGEE. The germline V and J ends were trimmed by 4 bases and 2 bases, with 10 bases remaining between them. This CDR3 is 14 amino acids long. This CDR3 reads CASSPGHRNQPQHF. CDR3 sequence (DNA): TGTGCCAGCAGCCCGGGACACCGCAATCAGCCCCAGCATTTT.

The CDR3 sequence is CASSRGGGRIRELFF. CDR3 sequence (DNA): TGTGCCAGCAGTAGGGGCGGGGGGCGTATCCGGGAGCTGTTTTTT. The chain links TRBV6-5 to TRBJ2-2; 8 nucleotides match TRBD2. Germline CDR1 reads MNHEY; CDR2 reads SVGAGI. After removal of 5 bases from V and 9 bases from J, the junction contained 11 bases not matched to a gene. The CDR3 sequence is 15 residues long.

The chain's CDR3 is CASSLSGGTSTDTQYF. CDR3 sequence (DNA): TGTGCCAGCAGCCTTAGCGGGGGGACTAGCACAGATACGCAGTATTTT. The V gene is TRBV7-6, the J gene TRBJ2-3, with 10 bases that match TRBD2. Per the germline V gene, CDR1 is SGHVS and CDR2 is FNYEAQ. The CDR3 is made up of 16 amino acids. V shed 5 bases, J shed 0 bases, and the junction held 5 bases outside the gene matches.

The chain couples TRBV20-1 to TRBJ2-7, with D perhaps TRBD2 (6 bases). Trimming pared 3 bases from V and 5 bases from J, leaving 20 bases between. The germline V gene encodes CDR1 DFQATT and CDR2 SNEGSKA (reference sequence). The length of the CDR3 is 15 residues. The CDR3 protein is CSASEWGEGIHEQYF. The CDR3 DNA sequence: TGCAGTGCTAGTGAGTGGGGGGAAGGGATCCACGAGCAGTACTTC.

The chain carries TRBV28 and TRBJ1-2; D perhaps matches TRBD1 (5 bases). CDR3 length: 12 residues. Trimming took off 10 bases at V and 0 bases at J, with 9 bases between the two ends. Germline loops: CDR1 MDHEN, CDR2 SYDVKM. CDR3 bases: TGTGCCACCCAGACAGCTAACTATGGCTACACCTTC. Encoded protein: CATQTANYGYTF.

The chain has TRBV30 and TRBJ2-5; D gene uncertain. The CDR3 length is 14 residues. The V end was cut by 0 bases, the J end by 4 bases, with 12 bases between. From germline, CDR1 is GTSNPN and CDR2 SVGIG (reference sequence). Here the CDR3 DNA reads TGTGCCTGGAGTGTACCGGTCATGTCAGAGACCCAGTACTTC. This sequence encodes CAWSVPVMSETQYF. The full variable domain, rest sourced from reference TRBV30 and TRBJ2-5, is SQTIHQWPATLVQPVGSPLSLECTVEGTSNPNLYWYRQAAGRGLQLLFYSVGIGQISSEVPQNLSASRPQDRQFILSSKKLLLSDSGFYLCAWSVPVMSETQYFGPGTRLLVL.

J is TRBJ2-3 and V is TRBV28; 8 nucleotides line up with TRBD1. Per the germline V gene, CDR1 is MDHEN and CDR2 is SYDVKM. The CDR3 is 18 residues long. V was pared by 5 bases and J by 3 bases, with 16 bases of the junction left unmatched. CDR3 sequence: CASSVNRGRKGKTDTQYF. The CDR3 DNA is TGTGCCAGCAGTGTAAACAGGGGGAGGAAGGGAAAGACAGATACGCAGTATTTT.